This T cell receptor (beta chain) was identified during a study of cytomegalovirus exposure and HLA in healthy donors. Study conclusions and caveats: Previously analyzed data showed that most TCR beta V segments were productive at a frequency of about 90% or about 30%.

The primer mix had 60 Vbeta and 13 Jbeta primers. Assay: immunoSEQ multiplex PCR; the TCRdb copy retains only in-frame clones and omits some. This sample contains about 60,000 clones. Comments on this clone: What it binds is not known.

This CDR3 contains 15 residues. The V and J ends lost 2 bases and 1 base, in that order; junction bases with no gene match: 4. Per the germline V gene, CDR1 is MNHEY and CDR2 is SVGAGI. Sequenced: PBMCs. The source of this sequence is a boy under 18 in good health and CMV-seronegative. The V and J genes are TRBV6-5 and TRBJ1-1; the match to TRBD1 covers 7 bases. The CDR3 loop reads CASSYPGQENTEAFF. The CDR3 DNA sequence: TGTGCCAGCAGTTACCCCGGACAGGAGAACACTGAAGCTTTCTTT.